This T cell receptor (beta chain) came from a study of PD-1 blockade in classical Hodgkin lymphoma. Study overall: The nivolumab dose that patients received was 3 mg/kg, given intravenously every 2 weeks.

Time point indicated: cycle 4 day 1 (C4D1), after 5 to 7 weeks of nivolumab. Every one of the patients relapsed after autologous stem cell transplantation (brentuximab vedotin exposure was variable). From germline, CDR1 is KGHSH and CDR2 LQKENI. The CDR3 loop spans 15 amino acids. V gave up 4 bases and J gave up 5 bases, with 17 bases separating them. Sequencing was performed with immunoSEQ multiplex PCR; in TCRdb, only in-frame clones are kept and a portion is missing. This table has roughly 49,000 clones, almost 90% appearing once. The TCR comes from a human donor with classical Hodgkin lymphoma. The source material was peripheral blood mononuclear cells (PBMCs), sampled before the fourth cycle of nivolumab. The rearrangement joins TRBV18 to TRBJ1-1, with D perhaps matching TRBD1 (5 bases). The CDR3 here is CASSQAEGRRTEAFF. For the CDR3, the DNA is TGTGCCAGCTCACAGGCGGAGGGGAGAAGGACTGAAGCTTTCTTT.